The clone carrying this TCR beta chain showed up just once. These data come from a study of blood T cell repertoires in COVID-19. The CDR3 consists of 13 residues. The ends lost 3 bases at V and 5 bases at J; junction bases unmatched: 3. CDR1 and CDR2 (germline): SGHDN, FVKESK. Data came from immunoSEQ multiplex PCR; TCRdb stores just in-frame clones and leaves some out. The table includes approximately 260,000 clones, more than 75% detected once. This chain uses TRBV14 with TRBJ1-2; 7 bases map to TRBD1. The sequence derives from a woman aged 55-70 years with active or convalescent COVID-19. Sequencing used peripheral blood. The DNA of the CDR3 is TGTGCCAGCAGCCATGACAGGGAGTATGGCTACACCTTC. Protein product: CASSHDREYGYTF.